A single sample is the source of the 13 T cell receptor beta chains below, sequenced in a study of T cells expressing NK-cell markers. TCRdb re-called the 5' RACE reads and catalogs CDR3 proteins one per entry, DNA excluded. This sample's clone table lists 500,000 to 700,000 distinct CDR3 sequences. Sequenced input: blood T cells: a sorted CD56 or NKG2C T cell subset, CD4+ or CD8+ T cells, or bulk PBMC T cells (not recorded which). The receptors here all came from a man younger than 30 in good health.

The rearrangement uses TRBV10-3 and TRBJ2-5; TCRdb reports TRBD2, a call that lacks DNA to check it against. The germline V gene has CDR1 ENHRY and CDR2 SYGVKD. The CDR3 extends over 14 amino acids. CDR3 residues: CAISELEERETQYF.

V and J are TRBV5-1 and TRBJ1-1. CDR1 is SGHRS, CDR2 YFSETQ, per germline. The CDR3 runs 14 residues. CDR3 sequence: CASTNQRGNTEAFF.

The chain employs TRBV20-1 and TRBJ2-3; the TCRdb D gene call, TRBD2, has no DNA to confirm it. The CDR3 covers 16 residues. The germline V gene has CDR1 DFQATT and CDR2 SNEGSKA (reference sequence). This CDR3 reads CSAKLISGRREDTQYF.

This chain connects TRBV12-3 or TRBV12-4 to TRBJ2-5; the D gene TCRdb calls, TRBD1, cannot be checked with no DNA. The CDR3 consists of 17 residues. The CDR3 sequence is CASSWNRRNRGRETQYF.

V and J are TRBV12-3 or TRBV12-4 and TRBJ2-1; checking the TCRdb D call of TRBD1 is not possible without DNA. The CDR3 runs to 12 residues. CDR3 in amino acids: CASSSRASRGFF.

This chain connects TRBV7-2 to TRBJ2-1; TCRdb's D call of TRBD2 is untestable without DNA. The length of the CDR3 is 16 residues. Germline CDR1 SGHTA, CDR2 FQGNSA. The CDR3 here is CASSLAGTSGYNEQFF.

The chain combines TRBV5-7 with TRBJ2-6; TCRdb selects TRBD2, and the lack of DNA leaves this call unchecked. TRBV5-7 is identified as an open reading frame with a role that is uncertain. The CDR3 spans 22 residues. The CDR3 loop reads CASSPGITSLAGAGTGANVLTF.

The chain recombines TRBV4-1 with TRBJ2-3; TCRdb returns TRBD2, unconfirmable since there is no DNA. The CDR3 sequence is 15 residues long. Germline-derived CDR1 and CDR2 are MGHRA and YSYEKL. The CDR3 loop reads CASSQLAGHTDTQYF.

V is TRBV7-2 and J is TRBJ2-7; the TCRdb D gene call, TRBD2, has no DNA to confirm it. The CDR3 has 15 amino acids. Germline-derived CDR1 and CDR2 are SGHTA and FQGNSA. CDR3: CASSPGHRDHYEQYF.

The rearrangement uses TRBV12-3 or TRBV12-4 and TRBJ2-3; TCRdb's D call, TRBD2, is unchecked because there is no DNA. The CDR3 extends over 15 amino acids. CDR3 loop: CASRGLAVRTDTQYF.

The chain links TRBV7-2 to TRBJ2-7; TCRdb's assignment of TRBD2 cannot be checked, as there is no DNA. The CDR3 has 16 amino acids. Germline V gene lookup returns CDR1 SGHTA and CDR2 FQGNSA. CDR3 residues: CASSPPGGRAGYEQYF.

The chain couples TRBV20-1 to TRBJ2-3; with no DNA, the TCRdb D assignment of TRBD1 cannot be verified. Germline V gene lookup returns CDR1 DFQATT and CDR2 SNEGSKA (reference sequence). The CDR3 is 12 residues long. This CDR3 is CRGQVSTDTQYF.

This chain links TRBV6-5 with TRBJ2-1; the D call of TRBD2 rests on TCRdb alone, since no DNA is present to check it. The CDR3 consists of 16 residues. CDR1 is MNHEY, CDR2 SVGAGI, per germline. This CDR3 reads CASSYDREGYYNEQFF.